The 30 T cell receptor beta chains in this list originate from one sample, sequenced in a study of shared clonotypes between healthy human individuals. Assay used: immunoSEQ multiplex PCR; TCRdb lists only in-frame clones, some missing. The sample consists of millions of clones, 95% of them appearing once. Input material: naive CD4+ T cells sorted from blood. The subset is: CD45RA+ positively selected. Receptor source: a man aged 18-30 years in good health.

For this clone: The identical CDR3 is also encoded by other nucleotide sequences in the sample. This sequence joins TRBV5-1 and TRBJ2-2; TRBD1 is a possible D gene (5 bases). There are 16 residues in the CDR3. Germline CDR1 and CDR2: SGHRS and YFSETQ. V was clipped by 0 bases and J by 2 bases, with 11 bases between them. CDR3: CASSLEVQGNTGELFF. The CDR3 bases are TGCGCCAGCAGCTTGGAGGTCCAGGGTAACACCGGGGAGCTGTTTTTT.

This chain connects TRBV2 to TRBJ2-7; 10 bases match TRBD2. V lost 5 bases to trimming and J lost 5 bases; unmatched junction nucleotides: 9. The germline gives CDR1 SNHLY, CDR2 FYNNEI. CDR3 length: 15 amino acids. This chain's CDR3 is CASSLGSGRGNEQYF. The CDR3 bases are TGTGCCAGCAGTTTGGGGAGCGGGAGGGGTAACGAGCAGTACTTC.

The chain links TRBV5-6 to TRBJ1-1; 7 positions match TRBD1. Germline V gene sequence: CDR1 SGHDT, CDR2 YYEEEE. The CDR3 extends over 14 amino acids. V lost 4 bases and J lost 2; bases outside the gene matches: 5. CDR3 DNA: TGTGCCAGCAGCCCCCGGGACAGAAACACTGAAGCTTTCTTT. Encoded protein: CASSPRDRNTEAFF.

This clone is a singleton in its sample. The rearrangement joins TRBV28 to TRBJ1-4; D unclear. The length of the CDR3 is 11 residues. With 8 bases removed from V and 5 bases from J, the gap between germline ends came to 6 bases. Germline V gene data show CDR1 as MDHEN and CDR2 as SYDVKM. This CDR3 reads CASWENEKLFF. The CDR3 nucleotides read TGTGCCAGCTGGGAGAATGAAAAACTGTTTTTT. The full variable domain, in which reference TRBV28 and TRBJ1-4 provide the parts outside the CDR3, is DVKVTQSSRYLVKRTGEKVFLECVQDMDHENMFWYRQDPGLGLRLIYFSYDVKMKEKGDIPEGYSVSREKKERFSLILESASTNQTSMYLCASWENEKLFFGSGTQLSVL.

This chain links TRBV5-1 with TRBJ2-4; 7 nucleotides agree with TRBD2. CDR1 is SGHRS, CDR2 YFSETQ, per germline. V lost 0 bases, J lost 5 bases, and 5 bases stayed unmatched. The CDR3 runs 15 residues. The chain's CDR3 is CASSLDPGGENIQYF. The CDR3, as DNA: TGCGCCAGCAGCTTGGATCCGGGGGGAGAAAACATTCAGTACTTC.

This clone was seen a single time. DNA for the CDR3: TGTGCCAGCAGGACAGGGAAGTTGAACACTGAAGCTTTCTTT. This gives the protein CASRTGKLNTEAFF. The chain joins TRBV6-5 to TRBJ1-1; 7 bases align to TRBD1. Germline V gene sequence: CDR1 MNHEY, CDR2 SVGAGI. CDR3 length: 14 residues. The J segment lost 0 bases and the V segment lost 6 bases, leaving 4 bases of the junction unmatched.

This sequence joins TRBV9 and TRBJ2-2; TRBD2 agrees at 8 bases. CDR1 SGDLS and CDR2 YYNGEE come from the germline V gene. The CDR3 is made up of 14 amino acids. Unmatched junction bases numbered 3, after V lost 3 bases and J lost 5 bases. In nucleotides, the CDR3 is TGTGCCAGCAGCGGACGGGAGGGGACCGGGGAGCTGTTTTTT. Its translation is CASSGREGTGELFF.

This clone was seen a single time. The sample contains more than one DNA sequence encoding this CDR3. V and J are TRBV5-1 and TRBJ1-3; D may be TRBD1 (5 bases). CDR1 and CDR2 from the germline V gene are SGHRS and YFSETQ. The CDR3 extends over 15 amino acids. Trimming removed 3 bases at V and 1 base at J, with 11 bases between. The CDR3 spells CASSSDGGSGNTIYF. Written as DNA, the CDR3 is TGCGCCAGCAGCTCTGATGGGGGTTCTGGAAACACCATATATTTT.

V is TRBV11-2 and J is TRBJ2-2; D is unresolved. The germline CDR1 and CDR2 sequences are SGHAT and FQNNGV. Trimming left V 3 bases short and J 0 bases short, with 8 bases between. This CDR3 comprises 15 residues. CDR3 loop: CASSFGLANTGELFF. CDR3 bases: TGTGCCAGCAGCTTCGGCCTCGCGAACACCGGGGAGCTGTTTTTT.

This chain joins TRBV2 and TRBJ1-2; D gene ambiguous. The CDR3 contains 16 residues. Trimming took off 5 bases at V and 3 bases at J, with 19 bases between the two ends. The V gene's germline CDR1 is SNHLY and CDR2 FYNNEI. The CDR3 sequence: CASSFAGSFRDYGYTF. The CDR3 DNA reads as TGTGCCAGCAGTTTTGCCGGGTCTTTTCGGGACTATGGCTACACCTTC.

The CDR3 nucleotides are TGTGCCAGCAGAGGGACTAGCGGGGGGGCAACAGATACGCAGTATTTT. As protein: CASRGTSGGATDTQYF. The rearrangement uses TRBV2 and TRBJ2-3, with TRBD2 identical over 16 bases. The CDR3 has 16 amino acids. V gave up 6 bases and J gave up 3 bases; unmatched junction bases: 3. Germline V lookup: CDR1 SNHLY, CDR2 FYNNEI.

The chain combines TRBV2 with TRBJ2-1, with D possibly matching TRBD2 (6 bases). Trimming took 4 bases from V and 4 from J, leaving 11 bases between them. CDR1 SNHLY and CDR2 FYNNEI come from the germline V gene. This CDR3 spans 14 amino acids. The DNA for the CDR3 is TGTGCCAGCAGTGGGCTAGCGCGTTACAATGAGCAGTTCTTC. Amino acids: CASSGLARYNEQFF.

The chain recombines TRBV9 with TRBJ1-4, with D possibly being TRBD1 (6 bases). The CDR3 runs 15 residues. With 3 bases removed from V and 5 bases from J, the gap between germline ends came to 14 bases. CDR1 and CDR2 from the germline V gene are SGDLS and YYNGEE. The CDR3 nucleotides are TGTGCCAGCAGCGCCAGGGGCGGGGGGAATGAAAAACTGTTTTTT. Amino acids: CASSARGGGNEKLFF.

The chain uses TRBV10-2 and TRBJ2-1; 8 bases are a match to TRBD1. CDR3 length: 13 amino acids. The V and J ends lost 2 bases and 9 bases, in that order; junction bases with no gene match: 3. Germline CDR1 WSHSY, CDR2 SAAADI. CDR3 nucleotides: TGCGCCAGCAGTGAGACAGGGGGAGGTGAGCAGTTCTTC. This sequence encodes CASSETGGGEQFF.

The rearrangement uses TRBV29-1 and TRBJ2-7; 11 bases map to TRBD1. CDR1 is SQVTM, CDR2 ANQGSEA, per germline. V lost 2 bases to trimming and J lost 2 bases; unmatched junction nucleotides: 2. The CDR3 runs to 14 residues. In nucleotides, the CDR3 is TGCAGCGTTGAAAAGGACAGGGGGCCCTACGAGCAGTACTTC. The encoded protein is CSVEKDRGPYEQYF.

J is TRBJ2-3 and V is TRBV19; D is unclear. CDR3 size: 13 residues. Germline CDR1 LNHDA, CDR2 SQIVND (reference sequence). Trimming left V 6 bases short and J 0 bases short, with 7 bases between. The CDR3 nucleotides are TGTGCCAGTAGCGGATCTAGCACAGATACGCAGTATTTT. Its translation: CASSGSSTDTQYF.

This clone has only one observation. The chain couples TRBV4-3 to TRBJ2-6; possible D gene TRBD1, 5 bases. Germline assignment: CDR1 LGHNA and CDR2 YSLEER. The CDR3 loop spans 17 amino acids. With 0 bases removed from V and 0 bases from J, the gap between germline ends came to 9 bases. The CDR3 DNA is TGCGCCAGCAGCCAAGATACAGGCTACTCTGGGGCCAACGTCCTGACTTTC. It is translated as CASSQDTGYSGANVLTF.

The genes are TRBV18 and TRBJ1-4; D might be TRBD1 (5 bases). The CDR3 spans 15 residues. CDR1 and CDR2 from the germline V gene are KGHSH and LQKENI. Trimming removed 0 bases at V and 5 bases at J, with 10 bases between. The CDR3: CASSPPPGVNEKLFF. The CDR3 region has the DNA TGTGCCAGCTCACCACCGCCGGGGGTCAATGAAAAACTGTTTTTT.

The chain links TRBV6-1 to TRBJ2-1, with D perhaps matching TRBD2 (7 bases). Trimming cost V 8 bases and J 7 bases, with 21 bases left between them. Germline lookup yields CDR1 MNHNS and CDR2 SASEGT. This CDR3 spans 15 amino acids. The CDR3 DNA follows: TGTGCCAGCGCCGAGGACGGGGGGCGCAGAAATGAGCAGTTCTTC. Encoded protein: CASAEDGGRRNEQFF.

Of note for this clone: Other DNA sequences in the same sample also yield this CDR3. The rearrangement uses TRBV18 and TRBJ2-3; 13 bases fit TRBD2. V lost 3 bases, J lost 6 bases, and 0 bases stayed unmatched. Germline CDR1 reads KGHSH; CDR2 reads LQKENI. The CDR3 extends over 14 amino acids. This chain's CDR3 is CASSPTSGGDTQYF. The CDR3, as DNA: TGTGCCAGCTCACCGACTAGCGGGGGGGATACGCAGTATTTT.

A single count supports this clone. At one boundary the junction diverges from the germline segment, which might be a read error. This chain links TRBV7-7 with TRBJ2-1; 7 nucleotides agree with TRBD1. This CDR3 region has 13 residues. In germline, CDR1 is SSHAT, CDR2 FNYEAQ (reference sequence). The chain's CDR3 is CASSADRENEQFF. The CDR3 region has the DNA TGTGCTAGCAGCGCTGACAGGGAAAATGAGCAGTTCTTC. Drawing the rest from reference TRBV7-7 and TRBJ2-1, the complete variable domain is GAGVSQSPRYKVTKRGQDVTLRCDPISSHATLYWYQQALGQGPEFLTYFNYEAQPDKSGLPSDRFSAERPEGSISTLTIQRTEQRDSAMYRCASSADRENEQFFGPGTRLTVL.

The chain links TRBV28 to TRBJ1-1; D gene uncertain. V was shortened by 5 bases and J by 1 base, with 14 bases between the two germline ends. Germline V CDR1 and CDR2: MDHEN, SYDVKM. The CDR3 runs to 15 residues. The CDR3 DNA reads TGTGCCAGCAGTCCCCCGTTAAAAGGGAACACTGAAGCTTTCTTT. Its translation: CASSPPLKGNTEAFF. The variable domain in full, with the rest retrieved from reference TRBV28 and TRBJ1-1, is DVKVTQSSRYLVKRTGEKVFLECVQDMDHENMFWYRQDPGLGLRLIYFSYDVKMKEKGDIPEGYSVSREKKERFSLILESASTNQTSMYLCASSPPLKGNTEAFFGQGTRLTVV.

The sample holds a few counts of this clone. Other DNA variants within this sample encode the same CDR3. The chain recombines TRBV11-2 with TRBJ2-7; possible D gene TRBD2, 6 bases. Per the germline V gene, CDR1 is SGHAT and CDR2 is FQNNGV. The V gene lost 4 bases and the J gene lost 0 bases, with 10 bases spanning the gap. The CDR3 consists of 14 residues. CDR3 amino acids: CASSSDYLSYEQYF. The CDR3 nucleotides read TGTGCCAGCAGCTCGGACTACCTCTCCTACGAGCAGTACTTC.

CDR3 nucleotides: TGTGCCTGGAGTCTTGGGCAGGGGGCGACCTACGAGCAGTACTTC. It codes for CAWSLGQGATYEQYF. The V call is TRBV30, the J call TRBJ2-7, with 8 bases fitting TRBD1. Germline V gives CDR1 GTSNPN, CDR2 SVGIG (reference sequence). This CDR3 is built from 15 residues. The V segment lost 2 bases and the J segment 2 bases; nucleotides outside the gene matches: 8.

V gene TRBV10-3 combines with J gene TRBJ1-1, with 9 bases matching TRBD1. Germline CDR1 ENHRY, CDR2 SYGVKD. This CDR3 spans 14 amino acids. Unmatched junction bases numbered 4, after V lost 4 bases and J lost 4 bases. Here the CDR3 DNA reads TGTGCCATCAGTGGGACAGGGGAGGGCACTGAAGCTTTCTTT. Amino acid sequence: CAISGTGEGTEAFF.

The J gene is TRBJ2-1, the V gene TRBV7-2; D assignment may be TRBD1 or TRBD2 (6 bases each). Germline CDR1 is SGHTA and CDR2 is FQGNSA. The V end was cut by 5 bases, the J end by 7 bases, with 21 bases between. The CDR3 is made up of 16 amino acids. CDR3 amino acids: CASSATGLRGANEQFF. Here the CDR3 DNA reads TGTGCCAGCAGCGCTACCGGTTTGAGGGGGGCGAATGAGCAGTTCTTC.

This chain links TRBV10-3 with TRBJ1-2; the match to TRBD1 covers 9 bases. J lost 5 bases, V lost 7 bases, and 17 bases had no gene match. The CDR3 sequence is 17 residues long. The germline CDR1 and CDR2 sequences are ENHRY and SYGVKD. The CDR3 DNA reads as TGTGCCATCAACGGTTTCTCTGGACAGGGGCTTCTTTATGGCTACACCTTC. Amino acid sequence: CAINGFSGQGLLYGYTF.

The chain couples TRBV6-5 to TRBJ1-4, with D maybe TRBD1 (5 bases). The CDR3 loop spans 15 amino acids. V was shortened by 6 bases and J by 0 bases, with 11 bases between the two germline ends. Germline V gene data show CDR1 as MNHEY and CDR2 as SVGAGI. CDR3 coding DNA: TGTGCCAGCAGACCCCGACAGACAACTAATGAAAAACTGTTTTTT. It is translated as CASRPRQTTNEKLFF.

CDR3 bases: TGTGCCTGTGCCCCCGGGACAGGGATTATTCCCCTCCACTTT. It is translated as CACAPGTGIIPLHF. The chain carries TRBV30 and TRBJ1-6; 9 nucleotides line up with TRBD1. This CDR3 is built from 14 residues. Trimming cost V 6 bases and J 13 bases; bases outside gene matches: 13. Germline CDR1 is GTSNPN and CDR2 is SVGIG (reference sequence).

The rearrangement uses TRBV30 and TRBJ2-5, with D perhaps given as TRBD1 or TRBD2 (6 bases each). The germline CDR1 and CDR2 sequences are GTSNPN and SVGIG (reference sequence). The CDR3 extends over 14 amino acids. Trimming removed 3 bases at V and 1 base at J, with 12 bases between. CDR3 bases: TGTGCCTGGAGGGTGGGGGGCAGCCAAGAGACCCAGTACTTC. This sequence encodes CAWRVGGSQETQYF.